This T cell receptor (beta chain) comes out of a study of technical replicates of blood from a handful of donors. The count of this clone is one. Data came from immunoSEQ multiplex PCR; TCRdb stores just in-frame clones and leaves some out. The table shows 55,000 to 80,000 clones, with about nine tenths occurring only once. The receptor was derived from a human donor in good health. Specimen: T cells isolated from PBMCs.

CDR3 sequence reads: CASSLGGGTEAFF. The CDR3 region has the DNA TGTGCCAGCAGCTTAGGAGGCGGGACTGAAGCTTTCTTT. V is TRBV7-9 and J is TRBJ1-1, with D unclear. This CDR3 spans 13 amino acids. V lost 1 base to trimming and J lost 5 bases, with 8 bases between them. Germline CDR1 reads SEHNR; CDR2 reads FQNEAQ (reference sequence).